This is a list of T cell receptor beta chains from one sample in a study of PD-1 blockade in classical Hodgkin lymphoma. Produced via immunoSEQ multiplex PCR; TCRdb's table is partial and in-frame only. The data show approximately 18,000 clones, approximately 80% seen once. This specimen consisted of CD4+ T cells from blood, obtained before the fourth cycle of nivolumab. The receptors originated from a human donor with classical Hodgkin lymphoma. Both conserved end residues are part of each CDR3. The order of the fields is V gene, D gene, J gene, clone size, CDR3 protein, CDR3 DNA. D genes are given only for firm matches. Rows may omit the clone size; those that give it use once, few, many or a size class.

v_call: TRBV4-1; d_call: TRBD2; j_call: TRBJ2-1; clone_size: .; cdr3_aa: CASSQVERETGFF; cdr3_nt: TGCGCCAGCAGCCAAGTTGAGCGGGAGACGGGGTTCTTC
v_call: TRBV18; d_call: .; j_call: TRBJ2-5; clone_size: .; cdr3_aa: CASSPREETQYF; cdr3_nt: TGTGCCAGCTCACCCCGTGAAGAGACCCAGTACTTC
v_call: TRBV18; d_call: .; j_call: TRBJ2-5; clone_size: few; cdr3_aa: CASSPGQETQYF; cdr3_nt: TGTGCCAGCTCACCAGGGCAAGAGACCCAGTACTTC
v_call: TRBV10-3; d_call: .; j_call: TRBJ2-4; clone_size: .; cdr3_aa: CATGSSKNIQYF; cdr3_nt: TGTGCCACCGGGAGTTCCAAAAACATTCAGTACTTC
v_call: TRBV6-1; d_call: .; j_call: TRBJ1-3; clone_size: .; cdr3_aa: CASSGMVAENTIYF; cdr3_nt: TGTGCCAGCAGTGGGATGGTAGCTGAAAACACCATATATTTT
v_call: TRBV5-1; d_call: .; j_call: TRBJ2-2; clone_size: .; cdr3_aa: CASSLEGLPTGELFF; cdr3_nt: TGCGCCAGCAGCTTGGAGGGATTACCGACCGGGGAGCTGTTTTTT
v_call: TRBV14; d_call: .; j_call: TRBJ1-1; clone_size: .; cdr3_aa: CASSQDSGTENTEAFF; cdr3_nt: TGTGCCAGCAGCCAAGATTCTGGGACTGAGAACACTGAAGCTTTCTTT
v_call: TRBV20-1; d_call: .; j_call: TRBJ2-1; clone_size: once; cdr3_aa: CSAEGYNEQFF; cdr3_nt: TGCAGTGCTGAGGGATACAATGAGCAGTTCTTC
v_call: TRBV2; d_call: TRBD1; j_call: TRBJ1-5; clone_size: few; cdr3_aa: CASSTGGPQPQHF; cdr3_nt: TGTGCCAGCAGTACAGGGGGCCCTCAGCCCCAGCATTTT
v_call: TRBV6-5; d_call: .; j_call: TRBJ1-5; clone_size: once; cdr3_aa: CASSSGRLHQPQHF; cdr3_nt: TGTGCCAGCAGTTCGGGGAGGCTCCATCAGCCCCAGCATTTT
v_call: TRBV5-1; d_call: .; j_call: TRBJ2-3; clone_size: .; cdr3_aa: CASTLQPGITDTQYF; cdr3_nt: TGCGCCAGCACCCTCCAGCCAGGGATCACAGATACGCAGTATTTT
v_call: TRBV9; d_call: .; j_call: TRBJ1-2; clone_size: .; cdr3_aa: CASSAGQSYGYTF; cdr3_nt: TGTGCCAGCAGCGCCGGACAGAGCTATGGCTACACCTTC
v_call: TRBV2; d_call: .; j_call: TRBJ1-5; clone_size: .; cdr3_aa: CASRGGEYQPQHF; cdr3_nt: TGTGCCAGCAGGGGGGGGGAATATCAGCCCCAGCATTTT
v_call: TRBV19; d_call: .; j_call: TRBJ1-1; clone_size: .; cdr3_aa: CASSINLDEAFF; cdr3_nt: TGTGCCAGTAGTATCAATCTTGATGAAGCTTTCTTT
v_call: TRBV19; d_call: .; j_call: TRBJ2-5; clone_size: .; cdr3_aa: CASSVDTWSGETQYF; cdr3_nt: TGTGCCAGTAGTGTCGACACCTGGTCAGGAGAGACCCAGTACTTC
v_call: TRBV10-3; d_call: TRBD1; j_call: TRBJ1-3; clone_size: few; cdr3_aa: CATFQTGTGNTIYF; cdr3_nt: TGTGCCACCTTCCAGACAGGGACTGGAAACACCATATATTTT
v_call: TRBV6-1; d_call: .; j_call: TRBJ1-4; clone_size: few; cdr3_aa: CASTPRSRGNEKLFF; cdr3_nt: TGTGCCAGCACCCCCAGAAGCAGGGGTAATGAAAAACTGTTTTTT
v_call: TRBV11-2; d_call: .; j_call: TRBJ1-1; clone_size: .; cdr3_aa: CASSLRVGGVEAFF; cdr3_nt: TGTGCCAGCAGCTTGAGGGTCGGTGGAGTTGAAGCTTTCTTT
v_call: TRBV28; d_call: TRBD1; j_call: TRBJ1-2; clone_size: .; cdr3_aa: CASSLTLTGGYGYTF; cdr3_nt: TGTGCCAGCAGTTTGACCTTGACAGGGGGATATGGCTACACCTTC
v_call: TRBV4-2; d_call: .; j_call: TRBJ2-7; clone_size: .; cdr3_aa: CASSQAQGGGSYEQYF; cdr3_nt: TGTGCCAGCAGCCAAGCTCAGGGAGGGGGTTCCTACGAGCAGTACTTC
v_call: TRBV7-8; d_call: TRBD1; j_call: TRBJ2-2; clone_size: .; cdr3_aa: CASSLVTGVGNTGELFF; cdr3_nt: TGTGCCAGCAGCTTAGTGACAGGGGTGGGGAACACCGGGGAGCTGTTTTTT
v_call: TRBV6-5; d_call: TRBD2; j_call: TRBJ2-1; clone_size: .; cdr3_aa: CASSYTGTSGINEQFF; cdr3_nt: TGTGCCAGCAGTTACACAGGGACTAGCGGGATAAATGAGCAGTTCTTC
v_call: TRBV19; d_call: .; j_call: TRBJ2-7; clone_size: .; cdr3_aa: CASARGRSSYEQYF; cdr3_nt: TGTGCCAGTGCTCGCGGACGGTCCTCCTACGAGCAGTACTTC
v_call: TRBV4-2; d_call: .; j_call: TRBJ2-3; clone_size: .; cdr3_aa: CASSQGSSTDTQYF; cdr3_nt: TGTGCCAGCAGCCAAGGGAGCAGCACAGATACGCAGTATTTT
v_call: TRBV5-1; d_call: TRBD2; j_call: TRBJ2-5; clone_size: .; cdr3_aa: CASSREGETQYF; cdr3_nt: TGCGCCAGCAGCCGGGAGGGGGAGACCCAGTACTTC
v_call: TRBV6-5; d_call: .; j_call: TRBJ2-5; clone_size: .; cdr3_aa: CASSYAETQYF; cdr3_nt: TGTGCCAGCAGTTACGCGGAGACCCAGTACTTC
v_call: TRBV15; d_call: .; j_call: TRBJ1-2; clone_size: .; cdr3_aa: CATSRDDSYYGYTF; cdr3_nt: TGTGCCACCAGCAGAGATGACAGTTATTATGGCTACACCTTC
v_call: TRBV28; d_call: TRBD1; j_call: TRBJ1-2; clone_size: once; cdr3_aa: CASNNRGDYGYTF; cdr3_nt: TGTGCCAGCAACAACAGGGGGGACTATGGCTACACCTTC
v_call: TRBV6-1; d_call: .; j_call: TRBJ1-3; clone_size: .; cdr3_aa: CASSELTISSGNTIYF; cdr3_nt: TGTGCCAGCAGTGAACTAACGATAAGCTCTGGAAACACCATATATTTT
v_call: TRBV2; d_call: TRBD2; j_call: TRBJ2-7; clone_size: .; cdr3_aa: CASSKTSGRAGQVHEQYF; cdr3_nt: TGTGCCAGCAGTAAGACTAGCGGGAGAGCTGGACAGGTCCACGAGCAGTACTTC
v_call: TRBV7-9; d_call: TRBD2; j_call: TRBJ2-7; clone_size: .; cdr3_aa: CASSPGTSGRNEQYF; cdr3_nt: TGTGCCAGCAGCCCGGGGACTAGCGGGAGGAACGAGCAGTACTTC
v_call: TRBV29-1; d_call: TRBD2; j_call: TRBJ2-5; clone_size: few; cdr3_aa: CSVKGAGVVAETQYF; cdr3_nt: TGCAGCGTTAAAGGAGCGGGAGTTGTAGCTGAGACCCAGTACTTC
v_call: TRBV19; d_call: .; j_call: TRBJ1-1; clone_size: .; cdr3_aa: CASSMGGSGEAQNTEAFF; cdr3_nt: TGTGCCAGTAGTATGGGGGGTTCGGGGGAAGCCCAGAACACTGAAGCTTTCTTT
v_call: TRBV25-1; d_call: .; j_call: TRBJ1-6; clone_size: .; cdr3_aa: CASSELGLNSPLHF; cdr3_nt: TGTGCCAGCAGTGAATTAGGACTCAATTCACCCCTCCACTTT
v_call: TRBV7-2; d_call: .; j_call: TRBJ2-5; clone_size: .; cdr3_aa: CASSPPGYQETQYF; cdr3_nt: TGTGCCAGCAGCCCCCCCGGGTACCAAGAGACCCAGTACTTC
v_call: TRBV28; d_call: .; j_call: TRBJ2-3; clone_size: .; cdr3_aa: CASSFRQVTDTQYF; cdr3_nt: TGTGCCAGCAGTTTTCGGCAGGTAACAGATACGCAGTATTTT
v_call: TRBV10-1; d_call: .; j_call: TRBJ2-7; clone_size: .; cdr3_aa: CASSLGQTSYEQYF; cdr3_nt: TGCGCCAGCAGTCTTGGACAGACTTCCTACGAGCAGTACTTC
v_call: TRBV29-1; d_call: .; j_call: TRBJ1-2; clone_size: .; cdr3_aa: CSVEESYGYTF; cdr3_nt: TGCAGCGTTGAAGAGAGCTATGGCTACACCTTC
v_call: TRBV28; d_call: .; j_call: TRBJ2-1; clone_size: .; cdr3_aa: CASRDYNEQFF; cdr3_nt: TGTGCCAGCAGGGACTACAATGAGCAGTTCTTC
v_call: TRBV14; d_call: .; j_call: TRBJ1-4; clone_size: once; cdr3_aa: CASSQKAGAGEKLFF; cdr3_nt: TGTGCCAGCAGCCAAAAAGCGGGGGCTGGTGAAAAACTGTTTTTT